The clone carrying this T cell receptor beta chain appeared a few times. This record belongs to a study of response to subunit inactivated influenza vaccine. CDR1 and CDR2 from the germline V gene are LGHDT and YNNKEL (reference sequence). V was clipped by 4 bases and J by 5 bases, with 8 bases between them. This CDR3 comprises 12 residues. TCRdb processed the RT-PCR reads anew with MiXCR; each CDR3 protein has one entry. Among 500,000 to 700,000 distinct CDR3 sequences listed, around a quarter were seen once. The same specimen was also included in a second study, on T cells expressing NK-cell markers. That study adds: TCR beta cDNA was generated via 5'RACE template switching incorporating UMIs. All TCR beta repertoires analysed originated from sorted CD3+CD56+NKG2C+, CD3+CD56+NKG2C- and CD3+CD56-NKG2C+ T cells. Among several donors, these clonotypes also ranked first in the CD3+CD56-NKG2C+ fraction. HCMV specificity was not established for the expanded NKG2C+ T cell clones.

The clonotype originates from a man aged 45-60 years who received an inactivated influenza vaccine. The material was CD4+ T cells sorted from PBMCs, obtained 12 days after vaccination. The V and J genes are TRBV3-1 and TRBJ1-2; D gene uncertain. CDR3: CASSRLDYGYTF. The CDR3 DNA reads TGTGCCAGCAGCCGACTAGATTATGGCTACACCTTC.